This TCR beta chain was sequenced in a study of blood T cell repertoires in COVID-19. Cohort assignment relied on participant-reported clinical history. Germline CDR1 MDHEN, CDR2 SYDVKM. CDR3 length equals 15 residues. The V and J ends lost 3 bases and 2 bases, in that order; junction bases with no gene match: 6. Clones were sequenced by immunoSEQ multiplex PCR, and TCRdb holds only the in-frame ones, with some missing. The sample yields around 310,000 clones, about 89% seen once. The rearrangement joins TRBV28 to TRBJ2-5; the match to TRBD2 covers 7 bases. This TCR was sampled from a woman aged 40-49 years who had recovered from COVID-19. Material for sequencing was PBMCs or T cells enriched from blood (not recorded which). The CDR3 DNA reads TGTGCCAGCAGTTTTGTAGGGGAGGGTCAAGAGACCCAGTACTTC. Its protein product is CASSFVGEGQETQYF.